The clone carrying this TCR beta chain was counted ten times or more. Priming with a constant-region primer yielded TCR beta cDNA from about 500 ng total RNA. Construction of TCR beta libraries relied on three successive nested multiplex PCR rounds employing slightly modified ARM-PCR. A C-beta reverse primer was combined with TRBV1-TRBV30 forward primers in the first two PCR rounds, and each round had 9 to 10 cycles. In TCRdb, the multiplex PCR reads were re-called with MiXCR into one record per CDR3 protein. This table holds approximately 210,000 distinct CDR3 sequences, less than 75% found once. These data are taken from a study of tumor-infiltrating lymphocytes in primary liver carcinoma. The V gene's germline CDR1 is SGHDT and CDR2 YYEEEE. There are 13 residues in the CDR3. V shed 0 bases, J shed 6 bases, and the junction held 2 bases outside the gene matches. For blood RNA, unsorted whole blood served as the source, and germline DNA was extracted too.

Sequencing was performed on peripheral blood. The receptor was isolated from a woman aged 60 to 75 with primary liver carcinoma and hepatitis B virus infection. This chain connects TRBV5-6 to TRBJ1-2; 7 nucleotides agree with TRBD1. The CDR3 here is CASSLGDRDGYTF. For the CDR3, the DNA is TGTGCCAGCAGCTTGGGGGACAGAGATGGCTACACCTTC.